The present T cell receptor beta chain was sequenced within a study of cytomegalovirus exposure and HLA in healthy donors. CDR3 size: 16 residues. From germline, CDR1 is SGDLS and CDR2 YYNGEE. The V segment lost 1 base and the J segment 4 bases; nucleotides outside the gene matches: 6. PCR was performed using 60 Vbeta and 13 Jbeta primers. The data were produced by immunoSEQ multiplex PCR, yet TCRdb's version contains in-frame clones alone and is incomplete. The repertoire holds about 140,000 clones, with 80% as singletons. Overall study findings and caveats: A classifier reportedly called cytomegalovirus status with high sensitivity and specificity.

Concerning this clone: The antigen is undetermined.

Sequenced: PBMCs. V usage is TRBV9 and J usage is TRBJ1-5, with TRBD1 matching 9 bases. The sequence came from a male donor in good health and CMV-seronegative. The CDR3 region has the DNA TGTGCCAGCAGCGTAACGGACAGGGGTGTGAATCAGCCCCAGCATTTT. Its translation: CASSVTDRGVNQPQHF.